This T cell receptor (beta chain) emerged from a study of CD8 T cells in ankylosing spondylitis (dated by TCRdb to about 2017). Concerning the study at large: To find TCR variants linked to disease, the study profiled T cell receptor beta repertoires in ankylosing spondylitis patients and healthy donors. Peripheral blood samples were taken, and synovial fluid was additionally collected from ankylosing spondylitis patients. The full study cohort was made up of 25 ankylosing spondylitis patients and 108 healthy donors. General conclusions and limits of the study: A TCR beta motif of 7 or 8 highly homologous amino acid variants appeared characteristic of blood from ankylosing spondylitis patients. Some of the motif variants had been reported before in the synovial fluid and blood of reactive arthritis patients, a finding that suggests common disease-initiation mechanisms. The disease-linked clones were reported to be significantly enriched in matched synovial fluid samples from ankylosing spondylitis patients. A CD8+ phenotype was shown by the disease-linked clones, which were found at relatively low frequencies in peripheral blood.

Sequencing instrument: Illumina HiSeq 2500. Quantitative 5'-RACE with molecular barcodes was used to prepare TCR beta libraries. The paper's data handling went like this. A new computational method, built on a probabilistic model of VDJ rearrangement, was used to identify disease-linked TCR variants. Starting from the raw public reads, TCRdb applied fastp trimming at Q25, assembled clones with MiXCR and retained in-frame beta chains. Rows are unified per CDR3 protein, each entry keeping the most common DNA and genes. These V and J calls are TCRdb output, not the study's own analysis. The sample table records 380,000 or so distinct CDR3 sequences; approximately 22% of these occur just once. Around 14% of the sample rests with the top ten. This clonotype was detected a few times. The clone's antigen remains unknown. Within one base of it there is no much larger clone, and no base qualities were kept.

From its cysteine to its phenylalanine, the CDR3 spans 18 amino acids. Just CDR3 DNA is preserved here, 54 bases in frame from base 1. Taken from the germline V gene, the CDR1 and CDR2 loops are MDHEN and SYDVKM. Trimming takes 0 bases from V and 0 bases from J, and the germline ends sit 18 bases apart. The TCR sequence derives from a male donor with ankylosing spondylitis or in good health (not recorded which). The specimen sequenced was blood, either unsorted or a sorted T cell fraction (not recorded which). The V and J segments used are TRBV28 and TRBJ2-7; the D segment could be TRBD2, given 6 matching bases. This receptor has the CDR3 CASSLWEGTKIYSYEQYF. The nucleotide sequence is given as TGTGCCAGCAGTTTATGGGAGGGGACGAAAATCTACTCCTACGAGCAGTACTTC.